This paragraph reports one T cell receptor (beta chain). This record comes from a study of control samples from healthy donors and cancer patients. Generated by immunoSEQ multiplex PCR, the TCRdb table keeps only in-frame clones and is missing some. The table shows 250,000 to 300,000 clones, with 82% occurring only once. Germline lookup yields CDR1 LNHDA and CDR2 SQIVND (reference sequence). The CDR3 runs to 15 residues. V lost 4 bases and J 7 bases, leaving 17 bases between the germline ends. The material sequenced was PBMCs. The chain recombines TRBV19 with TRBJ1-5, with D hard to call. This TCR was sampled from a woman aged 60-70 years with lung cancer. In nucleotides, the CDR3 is TGTGCCAGTAGTAGAGGAGAAGGGCGGGGACAGCCCCAGCATTTT. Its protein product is CASSRGEGRGQPQHF.